This TCR beta chain stems from a study of T cells after yellow fever vaccination. Study as a whole: Fractions of limited cellularity were prepared by means of SMART-Seq v4 Ultra Low Input.

This clonotype was counted between two and nine times. Its antigen remains unknown. Study-wide results and limits: The secondary T-cell response peaked on day 5, not day 15, but was weaker. Post-booster repertoires again held most primary-vaccination clones (roughly 96% CD4, 88% CD8).

With 1 base removed from V and 2 bases from J, the gap between germline ends came to 12 bases. Germline CDR1 reads SGHTA; CDR2 reads FQGNSA. This CDR3 comprises 15 residues. A universal primer site and UMIs were added as TCR cDNA was made by 5'RACE template switching. TCRdb reprocessed the 5' RACE reads with MiXCR, giving one entry per CDR3 protein. The sample has some 500,000 distinct CDR3 sequences; less than 15% are singletons. The sequence was collected from a man aged 30 to 45 who received the YFV17D yellow fever vaccine. The starting material was PBMCs, obtained on the day of the yellow fever booster vaccination. This rearrangement joins TRBV7-2 to TRBJ2-7; tentative D call: TRBD2 (6 bases). The CDR3 nucleotides read TGTGCCAGCAGCTTAGTGCGGGACCCAACCTACGAGCAGTACTTC. This sequence encodes CASSLVRDPTYEQYF.